One TCR beta chain is described in this entry. The data are from a study of blood T cell repertoires in COVID-19. Study background: T cells, B-cell-depleted T cells, or PBMCs provided the cDNA or gDNA that served as material.

Germline loops: CDR1 MNHEY, CDR2 SMNVEV (reference sequence). There are 14 residues in the CDR3. V was pared by 5 bases and J by 2 bases, with 6 bases of the junction left unmatched. The authors' processing: Using reference gene primer amplification, nucleated cell counts were estimated. Method: immunoSEQ multiplex PCR; TCRdb's copy keeps in-frame clones and lacks some. V and J calls and clone size come straight from that table; D and trimming were deduced from the DNA. The sample has about 160,000 clones; approximately 95% are singletons. This clonotype was obtained from a woman between 45 and 65 years old with acute or convalescent COVID-19. Input material: peripheral blood. The chain couples TRBV27 to TRBJ2-7; TRBD1 matches 7 bases. Written as DNA, the CDR3 is TGTGCCAGCAGTGCTCACAGGGGAACCTACGAGCAGTACTTC. Its translation: CASSAHRGTYEQYF.